Listed here are 22 T cell receptor beta chains from one sample, sequenced in a study of radiotherapy plus CTLA-4 blockade in lung cancer. The method was immunoSEQ multiplex PCR; TCRdb's version includes in-frame clones alone and lacks a portion of them. The table includes 80,000 or so clones, about 79% detected once. The source was peripheral blood, collected from a patient treated with radiotherapy plus ipilimumab. Receptors originate from a human donor with non-small cell lung cancer who had a partial response to radiotherapy plus ipilimumab. Some clones in this sample may be carry-over from other donors' samples.

This sequence joins TRBV5-4 and TRBJ2-1, with 10 bases lining up with TRBD2. Trimming cost V 2 bases and J 2 bases; bases outside gene matches: 4. Germline values: CDR1 SGHNT, CDR2 YYREEE (reference sequence). The CDR3 spans 16 residues. The CDR3: CASSFRTSGPYNEQFF. The CDR3 DNA reads TGTGCCAGCAGCTTCAGGACTAGCGGACCCTACAATGAGCAGTTCTTC.

This clone was observed once. The rearrangement links TRBV27 to TRBJ2-7, with D possibly matching TRBD2 (5 bases). V was trimmed by 4 bases and J by 5 bases, leaving 9 bases between them. The germline CDR1 and CDR2 sequences are MNHEY and SMNVEV (reference sequence). The CDR3 runs to 12 residues. Here the CDR3 reads CASSSLLDEQYF. DNA for the CDR3: TGTGCCAGCAGTTCGCTACTAGACGAGCAGTACTTC.

This chain's CDR3 is CASSPRDTNEQFF. The CDR3 DNA sequence: TGTGCCAGCAGCCCCCGGGACACCAATGAGCAGTTCTTC. The gene calls are TRBV9 and TRBJ2-1; D perhaps matches TRBD1 (6 bases). Deletions cut 4 bases from V and 6 bases from J, with 11 bases between. The CDR3 contains 13 residues. Germline V gene data show CDR1 as SGDLS and CDR2 as YYNGEE.

The chain recombines TRBV13 with TRBJ1-2; 9 nucleotides agree with TRBD1. The germline gives CDR1 PRHDT, CDR2 FYEKMQ (reference sequence). The CDR3 runs to 16 residues. V gave up 5 bases and J gave up 0 bases; unmatched junction bases: 7. The chain's CDR3 is CASSAPGQGANYGYTF. The CDR3 nucleotides are TGTGCCAGCAGCGCCCCGGGACAGGGAGCTAACTATGGCTACACCTTC. Full variable domain (rest looked up from reference TRBV13 and TRBJ1-2): AAGVIQSPRHLIKEKRETATLKCYPIPRHDTVYWYQQGPGQDPQFLISFYEKMQSDKGSIPDRFSAQQFSDYHSELNMSSLELGDSALYFCASSAPGQGANYGYTFGSGTRLTVV.

This chain joins TRBV19 and TRBJ1-4, with TRBD1 matching over 9 bases. V was clipped by 4 bases and J by 8 bases; unmatched bases: 5. This CDR3 has 14 residues. Germline lookup yields CDR1 LNHDA and CDR2 SQIVND (reference sequence). The CDR3 reads CASSTDRGGEKLFF. The DNA for the CDR3 is TGTGCCAGTAGTACCGACAGGGGGGGCGAAAAACTGTTTTTT. Drawing the rest from reference TRBV19 and TRBJ1-4, the complete variable domain is DGGITQSPKYLFRKEGQNVTLSCEQNLNHDAMYWYRQDPGQGLRLIYYSQIVNDFQKGDIAEGYSVSREKKESFPLTVTSAQKNPTAFYLCASSTDRGGEKLFFGSGTQLSVL.

The chain carries TRBV28 and TRBJ2-5; 12 nucleotides align to TRBD2. The J call may not be correct, given that the DNA end is closer to TRBJ2-7. CDR1 and CDR2 (germline): MDHEN, SYDVKM. The CDR3 runs 16 residues. The CDR3 DNA is TGTGCCAGCAGTTTGGCTAGCGGGGGGGGGTATAACGAGCAGTACTTC. It yields the protein CASSLASGGGYNEQYF.

The chain joins TRBV6-9 to TRBJ1-4; D gene ambiguous. Germline CDR1 and CDR2: MNHGY and SVAAGI. Trimming stripped 3 bases from V and 5 bases from J, with 13 bases between. The CDR3 runs to 15 residues. As DNA, the CDR3 is TGTGCCAGCAGTTACTCGGGAGGGAGGAATGAAAAACTGTTTTTT. This gives the protein CASSYSGGRNEKLFF.

The chain recombines TRBV7-2 with TRBJ2-5, with 8 bases lining up with TRBD1. V lost 5 bases and J lost 1; bases outside the gene matches: 3. Germline V lookup: CDR1 SGHTA, CDR2 FQGNSA. This CDR3 has 14 amino acids. CDR3 sequence: CASSRTGGQETQYF. Here the CDR3 DNA reads TGTGCCAGCAGCCGCACAGGGGGCCAAGAGACCCAGTACTTC.

The V gene is TRBV7-9, the J gene TRBJ1-2; 7 positions match TRBD1. CDR3 size: 15 residues. Germline loops: CDR1 SEHNR, CDR2 FQNEAQ (reference sequence). J was trimmed by 2 bases and V by 4 bases; bases with no gene match: 7. Here the CDR3 reads CASSSNDRVNYGYTF. Here the CDR3 DNA reads TGTGCCAGCAGCTCCAACGACAGGGTGAACTATGGCTACACCTTC. The complete variable domain, with remaining parts taken from reference TRBV7-9 and TRBJ1-2, reads DTGVSQNPRHKITKRGQNVTFRCDPISEHNRLYWYRQTLGQGPEFLTYFQNEAQLEKSRLLSDRFSAERPKGSFSTLEIQRTEQGDSAMYLCASSSNDRVNYGYTFGSGTRLTVV.

The rearrangement uses TRBV6-5 and TRBJ2-1; D unclear. With 5 bases removed from V and 9 bases from J, the gap between germline ends came to 20 bases. The CDR3 is 15 amino acids. In germline, CDR1 is MNHEY, CDR2 SVGAGI. Written as DNA, the CDR3 is TGTGCCAGCAGTCTCCAATACCACTTGCTCGGTGAGCAGTTCTTC. The encoded protein is CASSLQYHLLGEQFF.

This clone was detected only a few times. The V call is TRBV6-5, the J call TRBJ1-1; D not resolved. The CDR3 consists of 12 residues. Trimming stripped 6 bases from V and 2 bases from J, with 7 bases between. CDR1 is MNHEY and CDR2 is SVGAGI in the germline V gene. The CDR3 bases are TGTGCCAGCAGCACATACAACACTGAAGCTTTCTTT. It codes for CASSTYNTEAFF.

This sequence joins TRBV7-2 and TRBJ2-1; a weak D match, TRBD2 (6 bases). This CDR3 has 17 amino acids. CDR1 is SGHTA, CDR2 FQGNSA, per germline. Trimming left V 5 bases short and J 2 bases short, with 19 bases between. DNA for the CDR3: TGTGCCAGCAGCCCCCTTGGGGCGGGGATGGCCTACAATGAGCAGTTCTTC. Translating it yields CASSPLGAGMAYNEQFF.

J is TRBJ1-1 and V is TRBV18; D possibly corresponds to TRBD1 (5 bases). V was shortened by 0 bases and J by 4 bases, with 12 bases between the two germline ends. This CDR3 spans 15 amino acids. Germline CDR1 is KGHSH and CDR2 is LQKENI. CDR3 bases: TGTGCCAGCTCACCACCGTGGAGGGGAGGCACTGAAGCTTTCTTT. Translating it yields CASSPPWRGGTEAFF.

The V call is TRBV14, the J call TRBJ2-2; perhaps TRBD1 as D (6 bases). Germline values: CDR1 SGHDN, CDR2 FVKESK. The germline V and J ends were trimmed by 4 bases and 3 bases, with 12 bases remaining between them. The CDR3 runs 15 residues. This CDR3 is CASSPFGQYTGELFF. CDR3 nucleotides: TGTGCCAGCAGCCCATTCGGACAGTACACCGGGGAGCTGTTTTTT.

The chain uses TRBV4-1 and TRBJ2-7, with D possibly TRBD1 on 5 matching bases. The germline CDR1 and CDR2 sequences are MGHRA and YSYEKL. With 1 base removed from V and 5 bases from J, the gap between germline ends came to 21 bases. This CDR3 is 17 amino acids long. Written as DNA, the CDR3 is TGCGCCAGCAGCCAAGGCGCCGTCAGGGTTTCCGGGCACGAGCAGTACTTC. Protein: CASSQGAVRVSGHEQYF.

J is TRBJ2-3 and V is TRBV28, with 12 bases fitting TRBD2. V dropped 7 bases and J dropped 1; count of bases not matched to a gene: 3. The germline gives CDR1 MDHEN, CDR2 SYDVKM. The CDR3 runs 15 residues. CDR3 in DNA: TGTGCCAGCATGCGGACTAGCGGGGGCACAGATACGCAGTATTTT. Translated, it gives CASMRTSGGTDTQYF.

The chain links TRBV5-4 to TRBJ2-1; tentatively, D is TRBD1 (5 bases). In germline, CDR1 is SGHNT, CDR2 YYREEE (reference sequence). CDR3 length: 16 residues. Trimming removed 5 bases from V and 5 bases from J, with 20 bases in between. The CDR3 DNA reads as TGTGCCAGCAGTCCGAAGGGGAACCGGATCAACAATGAGCAGTTCTTC. Its translation is CASSPKGNRINNEQFF. The whole variable domain, filled in from reference TRBV5-4 and TRBJ2-1, reads ETGVTQSPTHLIKTRGQQVTLRCSSQSGHNTVSWYQQALGQGPQFIFQYYREEENGRGNFPPRFSGLQFPNYSSELNVNALELDDSALYLCASSPKGNRINNEQFFGPGTRLTVL.

The rearrangement uses TRBV6-1 and TRBJ1-5; D unresolved. Trimming removed 6 bases from V and 0 bases from J, with 12 bases in between. The CDR3 is made up of 15 amino acids. The germline gives CDR1 MNHNS, CDR2 SASEGT. The CDR3 region is CASSDDSYSNQPQHF. The CDR3 bases are TGTGCCAGCAGCGACGACTCTTATAGCAATCAGCCCCAGCATTTT.

The V gene is TRBV10-3, the J gene TRBJ2-7; weak D call: TRBD1 (7 bases). Germline CDR1 reads ENHRY; CDR2 reads SYGVKD. This CDR3 is built from 14 residues. V was trimmed by 2 bases and J by 7 bases, leaving 15 bases between them. The chain's CDR3 is CAISENIRGVEQYF. CDR3 nucleotide sequence: TGTGCCATCAGTGAGAACATCAGGGGGGTTGAGCAGTACTTC.

The chain couples TRBV2 to TRBJ1-4; D uncertain. V dropped 7 bases and J dropped 5 bases, with 14 bases sitting between them. Germline V CDR1 and CDR2: SNHLY, FYNNEI. CDR3 length: 14 amino acids. The CDR3 here is CASNQIHLNEKLFF. The CDR3 DNA sequence: TGTGCCAGCAACCAAATTCATCTAAATGAAAAACTGTTTTTT. Supplemented by reference TRBV2 and TRBJ1-4, the full variable domain reads EPEVTQTPSHQVTQMGQEVILRCVPISNHLYFYWYRQILGQKVEFLVSFYNNEISEKSEIFDDQFSVERPDGSNFTLKIRSTKLEDSAMYFCASNQIHLNEKLFFGSGTQLSVL.

This chain joins TRBV5-1 and TRBJ2-7, with 8 bases that match TRBD1. Unmatched junction bases numbered 5, after V lost 3 bases and J lost 3 bases. CDR1 and CDR2 (germline): SGHRS, YFSETQ. This CDR3 has 14 residues. For the CDR3, the DNA is TGCGCCAGCAGCTCCCAGGGGGCTATCTACGAGCAGTACTTC. It encodes CASSSQGAIYEQYF.

This clone was seen only a few times. This chain uses TRBV28 with TRBJ2-1; weak D call: TRBD2 (5 bases). The CDR3 runs to 14 residues. Germline V gene data show CDR1 as MDHEN and CDR2 as SYDVKM. V lost 7 bases and J 0 bases, leaving 10 bases between the germline ends. The CDR3 sequence: CASTRVGSYNEQFF. As DNA, the CDR3 is TGTGCCAGCACGAGGGTGGGCTCCTACAATGAGCAGTTCTTC.